What follows are 10 T cell receptor beta chains derived from one specimen sequenced in a study of blood T cell repertoires in COVID-19. The repertoire was sequenced with immunoSEQ multiplex PCR; TCRdb's copy has only in-frame clones and lacks some. This sample has 200,000 to 300,000 clones, with roughly 86% found just once. The material sequenced was peripheral blood. The source of these receptors is a middle-aged man who had recovered from COVID-19.

In DNA, the CDR3 is TGTGCCAGCAGCGTAGCTAGCGTTCGAGAGGGGGCTTATGGCTACACCTTC. It specifies CASSVASVREGAYGYTF. This sequence joins TRBV9 and TRBJ1-2, with 7 bases aligning to TRBD1. The V segment lost 0 bases and the J segment 5 bases; nucleotides outside the gene matches: 13. The germline V gene encodes CDR1 SGDLS and CDR2 YYNGEE. The CDR3 consists of 17 residues.

The chain employs TRBV25-1 and TRBJ2-3; TRBD1 aligns across 9 bases. This CDR3 comprises 18 residues. Germline V gene data show CDR1 as MGHDK and CDR2 as SYGVNS. Trimming took 1 base from V and 2 from J; bases not matched to a gene: 10. CDR3 amino acids: CASSEWPAGQGITDTQYF. The CDR3 coding sequence is TGTGCCAGCAGTGAATGGCCCGCGGGACAGGGAATCACAGATACGCAGTATTTT.

This clone came up a few times. The chain uses TRBV25-1 and TRBJ2-1; 8 bases align to TRBD1. Unmatched junction bases numbered 5, after V lost 2 bases and J lost 2 bases. The CDR3 runs to 16 residues. Germline CDR1 and CDR2: MGHDK and SYGVNS. CDR3 bases: TGTGCCAGCAGTGAAGACAGGGGAAGAACCTACAATGAGCAGTTCTTC. It codes for CASSEDRGRTYNEQFF.

V gene TRBV7-7 combines with J gene TRBJ2-1; possibly TRBD2 for D (6 bases). Germline V lookup: CDR1 SSHAT, CDR2 FNYEAQ (reference sequence). V was pared by 1 base and J by 0 bases, with 13 bases between. This CDR3 is built from 17 residues. This CDR3 is CASSLGPTRNSYNEQFF. CDR3 DNA sequence: TGTGCCAGCAGCTTAGGACCGACTAGGAACTCCTACAATGAGCAGTTCTTC.

The chain carries TRBV7-2 and TRBJ2-3; D is undetermined. The germline gives CDR1 SGHTA, CDR2 FQGNSA. CDR3 length: 13 amino acids. Deletions cut 4 bases from V and 6 bases from J, with 11 bases between. The CDR3 bases are TGTGCCAGCAGCTACCTTATGGGCGATACGCAGTATTTT. Translation: CASSYLMGDTQYF.

The chain combines TRBV6-2 or TRBV6-3 with TRBJ2-7, with 8 bases aligning to TRBD1. Germline V lookup: CDR1 MNHEY, CDR2 SVGEGT. This CDR3 has 15 residues. After removal of 7 bases from V and 3 bases from J, the junction contained 11 bases not matched to a gene. The CDR3 DNA sequence: TGTGCCAGCACCCCTACAGGGGGGATCGGCTACGAGCAGTACTTC. Its translation: CASTPTGGIGYEQYF.

This clone occurred once. V gene TRBV29-1 combines with J gene TRBJ1-2; D may be TRBD1 (5 bases). Trimming left V 5 bases short and J 0 bases short, with 7 bases between. This CDR3 contains 12 residues. Germline V gene lookup returns CDR1 SQVTM and CDR2 ANQGSEA. Here the CDR3 reads CSVRTPNYGYTF. DNA for the CDR3: TGCAGCGTTCGGACACCTAACTATGGCTACACCTTC.

The V gene is TRBV27, the J gene TRBJ2-1; D may be TRBD2 (6 bases). Trimming pared 7 bases from V and 3 bases from J, leaving 16 bases between. Per the germline V gene, CDR1 is MNHEY and CDR2 is SMNVEV (reference sequence). The CDR3 spans 15 residues. CDR3: CASKLLARSYNEQFF. Here the CDR3 DNA reads TGTGCCAGCAAGCTTCTAGCGCGCAGCTACAATGAGCAGTTCTTC.

The chain employs TRBV6-5 and TRBJ2-5; 7 positions agree with TRBD1. CDR3 length: 14 amino acids. The germline CDR1 and CDR2 sequences are MNHEY and SVGAGI. V dropped 6 bases and J dropped 4; count of bases not matched to a gene: 8. As DNA, the CDR3 is TGTGCCAGCAGAAAGACAGGGATGAGAGAGACCCAGTACTTC. This sequence encodes CASRKTGMRETQYF.

The chain is built from TRBV9 and TRBJ2-3; 7 nucleotides align to TRBD2. This CDR3 is 15 amino acids long. In germline, CDR1 is SGDLS, CDR2 YYNGEE. Trimming at V came to 0 bases and at J to 7 bases, leaving 8 bases not matched to a gene. In DNA, the CDR3 is TGTGCCAGCAGCGTAGTCTGGGGGGGAATGTATACGCAGTATTTT. Amino acids: CASSVVWGGMYTQYF.